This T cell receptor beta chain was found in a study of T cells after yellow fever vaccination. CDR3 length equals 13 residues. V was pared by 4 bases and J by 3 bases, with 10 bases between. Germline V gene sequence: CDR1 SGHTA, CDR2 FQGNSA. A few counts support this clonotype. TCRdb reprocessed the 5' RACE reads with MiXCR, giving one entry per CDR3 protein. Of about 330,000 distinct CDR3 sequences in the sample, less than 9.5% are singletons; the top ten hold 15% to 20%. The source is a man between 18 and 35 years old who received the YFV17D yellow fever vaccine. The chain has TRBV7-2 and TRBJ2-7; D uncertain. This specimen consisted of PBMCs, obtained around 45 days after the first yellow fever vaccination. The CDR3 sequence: CASSWQVSYEQYF. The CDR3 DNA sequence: TGTGCCAGCAGCTGGCAGGTGAGCTACGAGCAGTACTTC.